Listed below are T cell receptor beta chains from one sample, sequenced in a study of molecular identifiers for immune sequencing clone quantification. TCRdb independently ran MiXCR on the PCR reads; one entry per CDR3 protein. The sample contains about 500,000 distinct CDR3 sequences, roughly 23% of which appear only once. The source material was naive CD8+ T cells from blood, with Jurkat cell RNA spiked in. Receptors were obtained from a human donor in good health. Some libraries in this study had Jurkat cell RNA spiked in. CDR3s include the opening cysteine and the closing phenylalanine or tryptophan. The D gene is left open where the match is weak. Only part of the rows carry a size: once, few, many, or a class if the clone is expanded.

CASSPFGTEYGYTF | TGTGCCAGCAGTCCCTTTGGGACAGAGTATGGCTACACCTTC | TRBJ1-2 | TRBD1 | TRBV6-5 | .
CASSLSWATEAFF | TGTGCCAGCAGCTTGTCCTGGGCCACTGAAGCTTTCTTT | TRBJ1-1 | . | TRBV5-4 | few
CAGSQGGLAGGEKETQYF | TGTGCCGGCAGCCAGGGAGGACTAGCGGGGGGCGAGAAAGAGACCCAGTACTTC | TRBJ2-5 | TRBD2 | TRBV3-1 | .
CACPGGSYEQYF | TGTGCCTGCCCAGGGGGCTCCTACGAGCAGTACTTC | TRBJ2-7 | . | TRBV21-1 | few
CASSLSTGDGNQPQHF | TGTGCCAGCAGTTTATCGACAGGGGATGGCAATCAGCCCCAGCATTTT | TRBJ1-5 | TRBD1 | TRBV27 | .
CASSFLITDTQYF | TGTGCCAGCAGCTTCCTCATCACAGATACGCAGTATTTT | TRBJ2-3 | . | TRBV7-9 | many
CASSLIRRENTGELFF | TGTGCCAGCAGCTTAATAAGGCGGGAGAACACCGGGGAGCTGTTTTTT | TRBJ2-2 | . | TRBV7-3 | few
CASSSGGEETQYF | TGTGCCAGCAGCTCAGGGGGGGAAGAGACCCAGTACTTC | TRBJ2-5 | . | TRBV7-9 | many
CASQSTGVTDGNTIYF | TGTGCCAGCCAATCAACAGGGGTCACCGATGGAAACACCATATATTTT | TRBJ1-3 | TRBD1 | TRBV28 | .
CASSLVWGLSTDTQYF | TGTGCCAGCAGCTTAGTATGGGGACTAAGCACAGATACGCAGTATTTT | TRBJ2-3 | TRBD2 | TRBV7-6 | many
CASSLERAHEQYF | TGCGCCAGCAGCCTCGAAAGGGCGCACGAGCAGTACTTC | TRBJ2-7 | . | TRBV4-1 | .
CASSQWTDAYEQYF | TGTGCCAGCAGTCAATGGACAGATGCCTACGAGCAGTACTTC | TRBJ2-7 | . | TRBV6-2/TRBV6-3 | few
CSVEAGVQYF | TGCAGCGTTGAAGCGGGGGTGCAGTACTTC | TRBJ2-7 | . | TRBV29-1 | many
CASSPGLDVGNTIYF | TGTGCCAGCAGCCCCGGACTGGACGTCGGAAACACCATATATTTT | TRBJ1-3 | . | TRBV6-2/TRBV6-3 | many